This T cell receptor beta chain was obtained from a study of PD-L1 blockade in urothelial cancer. Study-level background: T cell content in blood samples showed a median of around 140,000.

Profiling relied on immunoSEQ multiplex PCR, and the TCRdb table lists in-frame clones only, not all of them. The data contain about 45,000 clones, around 82% of them singletons. The time point is: peripheral blood 6 weeks after treatment start. Urothelial carcinoma affected the patients, and it was locally advanced or metastatic. The CDR3 covers 13 residues. The germline gives CDR1 MNHNS, CDR2 SASEGT. The ends were cut back, 7 bases at V and 6 bases at J, with 16 bases in the middle. The chain carries TRBV6-1 and TRBJ2-7; possibly TRBD1 for D (6 bases). The receptor's source is a man in his 60s with urothelial cancer. Source: PBMCs, taken around atezolizumab (anti-PD-L1) treatment. DNA for the CDR3: TGTGCCAGCAAGGGACACCTCCGCGGCGAGCAGTACTTC. Residues: CASKGHLRGEQYF.